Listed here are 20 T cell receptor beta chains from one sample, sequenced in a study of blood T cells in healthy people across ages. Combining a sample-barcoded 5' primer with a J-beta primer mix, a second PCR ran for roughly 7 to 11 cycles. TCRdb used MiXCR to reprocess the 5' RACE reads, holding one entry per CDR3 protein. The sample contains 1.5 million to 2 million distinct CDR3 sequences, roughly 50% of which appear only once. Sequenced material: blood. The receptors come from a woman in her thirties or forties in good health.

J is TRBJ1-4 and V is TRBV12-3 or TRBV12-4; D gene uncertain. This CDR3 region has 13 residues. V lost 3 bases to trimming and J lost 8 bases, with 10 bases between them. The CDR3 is CASSFSGGEKLFF. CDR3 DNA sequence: TGTGCCAGCAGTTTCTCTGGAGGGGAAAAACTGTTTTTT.

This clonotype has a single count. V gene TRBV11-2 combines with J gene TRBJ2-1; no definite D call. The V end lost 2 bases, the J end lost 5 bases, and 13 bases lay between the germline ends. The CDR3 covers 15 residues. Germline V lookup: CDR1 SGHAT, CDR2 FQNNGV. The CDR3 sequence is CASSLRHTLNNEQFF. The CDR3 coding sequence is TGTGCCAGCAGCTTAAGACATACCCTCAACAATGAGCAGTTCTTC. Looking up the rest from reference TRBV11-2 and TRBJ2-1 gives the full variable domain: EAGVAQSPRYKIIEKRQSVAFWCNPISGHATLYWYQQILGQGPKLLIQFQNNGVVDDSQLPKDRFSAERLKGVDSTLKIQPAKLEDSAVYLCASSLRHTLNNEQFFGPGTRLTVL.

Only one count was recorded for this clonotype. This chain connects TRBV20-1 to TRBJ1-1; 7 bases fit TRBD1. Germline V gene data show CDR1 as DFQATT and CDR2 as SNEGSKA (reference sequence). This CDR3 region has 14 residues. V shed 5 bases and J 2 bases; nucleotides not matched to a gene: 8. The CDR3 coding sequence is TGCAGTGCTGGGGACTACAGGGGCAACACTGAAGCTTTCTTT. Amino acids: CSAGDYRGNTEAFF.

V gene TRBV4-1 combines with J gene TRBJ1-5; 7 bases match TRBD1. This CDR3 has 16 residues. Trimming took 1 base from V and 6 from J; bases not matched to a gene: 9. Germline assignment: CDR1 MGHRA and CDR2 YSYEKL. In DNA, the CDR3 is TGCGCCAGCAGCCAAGTGACCACAGGGGTTTTTCAGCCCCAGCATTTT. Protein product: CASSQVTTGVFQPQHF.

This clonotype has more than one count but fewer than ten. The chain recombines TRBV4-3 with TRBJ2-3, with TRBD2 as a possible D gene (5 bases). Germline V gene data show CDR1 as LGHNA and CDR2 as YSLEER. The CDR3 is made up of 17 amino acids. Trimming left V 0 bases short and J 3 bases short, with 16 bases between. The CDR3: CASSQDTSQLVTDTQYF. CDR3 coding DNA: TGCGCCAGCAGCCAAGATACATCCCAACTAGTGACAGATACGCAGTATTTT.

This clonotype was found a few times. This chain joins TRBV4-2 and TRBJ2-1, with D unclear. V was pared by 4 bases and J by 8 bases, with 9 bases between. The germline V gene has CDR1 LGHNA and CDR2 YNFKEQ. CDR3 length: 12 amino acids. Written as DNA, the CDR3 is TGTGCCAGCAGCCCCCGGGTCGATGAGCAGTTCTTC. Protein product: CASSPRVDEQFF.

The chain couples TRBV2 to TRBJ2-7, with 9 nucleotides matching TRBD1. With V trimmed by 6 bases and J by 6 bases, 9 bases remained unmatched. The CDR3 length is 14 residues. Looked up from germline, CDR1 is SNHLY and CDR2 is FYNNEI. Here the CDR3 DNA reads TGTGCCAGCAGCGCGACAGGGGGAGGAGGCGAGCAGTACTTC. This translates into CASSATGGGGEQYF. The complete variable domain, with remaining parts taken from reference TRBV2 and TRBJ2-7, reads EPEVTQTPSHQVTQMGQEVILRCVPISNHLYFYWYRQILGQKVEFLVSFYNNEISEKSEIFDDQFSVERPDGSNFTLKIRSTKLEDSAMYFCASSATGGGGEQYFGPGTRLTVT.

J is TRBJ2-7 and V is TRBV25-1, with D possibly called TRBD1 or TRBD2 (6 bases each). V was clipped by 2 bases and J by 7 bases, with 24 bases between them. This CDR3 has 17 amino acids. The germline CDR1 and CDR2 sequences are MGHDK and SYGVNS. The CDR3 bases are TGTGCCAGCAGTGAAGGGGGCATGAGTCCGGGGGTTGGTGAGCAGTACTTC. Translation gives CASSEGGMSPGVGEQYF.

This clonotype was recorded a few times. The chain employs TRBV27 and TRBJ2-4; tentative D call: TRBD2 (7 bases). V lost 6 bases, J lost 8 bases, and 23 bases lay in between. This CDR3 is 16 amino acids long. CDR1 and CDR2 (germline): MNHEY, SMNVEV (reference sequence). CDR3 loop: CASRLGGTGRVDIQYF. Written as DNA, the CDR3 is TGTGCCAGCAGATTAGGGGGAACAGGGAGGGTTGACATTCAGTACTTC.

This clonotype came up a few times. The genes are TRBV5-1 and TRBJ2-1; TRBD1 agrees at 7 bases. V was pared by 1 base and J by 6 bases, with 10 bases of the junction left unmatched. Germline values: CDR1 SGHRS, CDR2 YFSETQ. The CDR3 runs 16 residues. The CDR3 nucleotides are TGCGCCAGCAGCTTGTTCTGGGACAGCCTGAGCAATGAGCAGTTCTTC. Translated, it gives CASSLFWDSLSNEQFF.

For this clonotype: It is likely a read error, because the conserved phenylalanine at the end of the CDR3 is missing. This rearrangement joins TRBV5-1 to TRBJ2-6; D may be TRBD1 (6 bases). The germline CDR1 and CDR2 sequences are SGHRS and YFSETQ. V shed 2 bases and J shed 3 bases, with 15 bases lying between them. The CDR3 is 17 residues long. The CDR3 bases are TGCGCCAGCAGCTTCACCAGGGGTAGTATTGGGGCCAACGTCCTGACTATC. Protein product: CASSFTRGSIGANVLTI.

The CDR3 region is CASSHSTRGYEQYF. For the CDR3, the DNA is TGTGCCAGCAGCCATTCAACCAGGGGCTACGAGCAGTACTTC. The J gene is TRBJ2-4, the V gene TRBV7-2; weak D call: TRBD1 (6 bases). Near its end, the DNA agrees better with TRBJ2-7, so the J call may be wrong. Germline lookup yields CDR1 SGHTA and CDR2 FQGNSA. The CDR3 runs 14 residues.

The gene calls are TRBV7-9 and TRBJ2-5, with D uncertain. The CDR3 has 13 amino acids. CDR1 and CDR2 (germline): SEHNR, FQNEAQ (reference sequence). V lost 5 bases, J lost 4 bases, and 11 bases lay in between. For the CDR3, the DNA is TGTGCCAGCAGCCCCCGGTCGCGAGAGACCCAGTACTTC. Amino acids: CASSPRSRETQYF. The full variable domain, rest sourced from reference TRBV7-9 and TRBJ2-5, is DTGVSQNPRHKITKRGQNVTFRCDPISEHNRLYWYRQTLGQGPEFLTYFQNEAQLEKSRLLSDRFSAERPKGSFSTLEIQRTEQGDSAMYLCASSPRSRETQYFGPGTRLLVL.

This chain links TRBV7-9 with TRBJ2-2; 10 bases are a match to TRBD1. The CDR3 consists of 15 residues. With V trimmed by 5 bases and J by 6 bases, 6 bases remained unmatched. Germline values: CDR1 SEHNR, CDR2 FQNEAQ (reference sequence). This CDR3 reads CASSHQGTGAGELFF. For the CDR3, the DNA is TGTGCCAGCAGCCACCAAGGGACAGGGGCCGGGGAGCTGTTTTTT. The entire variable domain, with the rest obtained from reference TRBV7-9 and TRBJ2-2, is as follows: DTGVSQNPRHKITKRGQNVTFRCDPISEHNRLYWYRQTLGQGPEFLTYFQNEAQLEKSRLLSDRFSAERPKGSFSTLEIQRTEQGDSAMYLCASSHQGTGAGELFFGEGSRLTVL.

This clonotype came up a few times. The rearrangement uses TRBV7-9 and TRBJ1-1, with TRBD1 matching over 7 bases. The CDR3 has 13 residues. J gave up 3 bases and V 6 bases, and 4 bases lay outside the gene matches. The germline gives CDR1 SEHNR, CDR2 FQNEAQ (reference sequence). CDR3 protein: CASSPQGDTEAFF. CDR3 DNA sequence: TGTGCCAGCAGTCCCCAGGGGGACACTGAAGCTTTCTTT.

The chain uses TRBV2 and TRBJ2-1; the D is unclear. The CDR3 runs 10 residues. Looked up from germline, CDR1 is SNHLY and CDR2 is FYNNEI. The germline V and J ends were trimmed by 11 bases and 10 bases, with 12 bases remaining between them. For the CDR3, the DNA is TGTGCCGAGGAGCAGTCAGAGCAGTTCTTC. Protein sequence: CAEEQSEQFF. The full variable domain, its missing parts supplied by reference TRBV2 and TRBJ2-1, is EPEVTQTPSHQVTQMGQEVILRCVPISNHLYFYWYRQILGQKVEFLVSFYNNEISEKSEIFDDQFSVERPDGSNFTLKIRSTKLEDSAMYFCAEEQSEQFFGPGTRLTVL.

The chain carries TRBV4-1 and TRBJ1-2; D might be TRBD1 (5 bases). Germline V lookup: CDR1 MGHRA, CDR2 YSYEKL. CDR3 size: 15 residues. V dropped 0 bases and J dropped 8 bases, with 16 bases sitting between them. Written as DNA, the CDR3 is TGCGCCAGCAGCCAAGAGGGCGGGGGAGTAGGGGGCTACACCTTC. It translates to CASSQEGGGVGGYTF.

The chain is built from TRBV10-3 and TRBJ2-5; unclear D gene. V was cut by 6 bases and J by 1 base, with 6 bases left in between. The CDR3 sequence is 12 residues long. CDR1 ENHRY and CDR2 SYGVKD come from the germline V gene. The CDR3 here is CAISAIQETQYF. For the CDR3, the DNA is TGTGCCATCAGCGCAATCCAAGAGACCCAGTACTTC.

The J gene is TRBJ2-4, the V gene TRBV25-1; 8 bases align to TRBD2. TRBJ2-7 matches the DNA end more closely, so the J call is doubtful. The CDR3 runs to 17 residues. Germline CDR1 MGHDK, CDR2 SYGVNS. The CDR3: CASSEWHAGGPAYEQYF. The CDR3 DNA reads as TGTGCCAGCAGTGAATGGCATGCGGGGGGCCCCGCCTACGAGCAGTACTTC.

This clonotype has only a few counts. The CDR3 reads CASNPSGTSPWETQYF. In DNA, the CDR3 is TGTGCCAGCAACCCATCCGGGACTAGCCCTTGGGAGACCCAGTACTTC. This rearrangement joins TRBV7-9 to TRBJ2-7, with TRBD2 identical over 9 bases. The J call may be wrong; the DNA end is better matched by TRBJ2-5. The CDR3 is 16 amino acids. Per the germline V gene, CDR1 is SEHNR and CDR2 is FQNEAQ (reference sequence).